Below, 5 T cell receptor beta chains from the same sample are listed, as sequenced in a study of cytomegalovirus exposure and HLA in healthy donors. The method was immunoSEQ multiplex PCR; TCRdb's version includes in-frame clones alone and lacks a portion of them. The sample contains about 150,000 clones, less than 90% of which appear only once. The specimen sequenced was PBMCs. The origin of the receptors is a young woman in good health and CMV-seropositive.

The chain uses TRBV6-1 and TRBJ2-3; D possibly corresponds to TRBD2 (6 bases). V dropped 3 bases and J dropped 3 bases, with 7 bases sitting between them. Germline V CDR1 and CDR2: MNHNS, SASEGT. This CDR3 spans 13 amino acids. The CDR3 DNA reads TGTGCCAGCAGTGAGAGCGGGACAGATACGCAGTATTTT. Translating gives CASSESGTDTQYF.

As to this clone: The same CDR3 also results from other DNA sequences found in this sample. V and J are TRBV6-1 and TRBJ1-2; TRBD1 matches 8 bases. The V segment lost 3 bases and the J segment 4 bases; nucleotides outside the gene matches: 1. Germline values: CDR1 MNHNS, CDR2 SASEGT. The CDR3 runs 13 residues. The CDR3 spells CASSEGTGYGYTF. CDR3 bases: TGTGCCAGCAGTGAGGGGACAGGCTATGGCTACACCTTC.

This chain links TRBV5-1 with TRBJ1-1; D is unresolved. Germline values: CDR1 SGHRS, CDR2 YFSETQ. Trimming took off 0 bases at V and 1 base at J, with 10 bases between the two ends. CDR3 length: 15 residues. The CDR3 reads CASSLADFGNTEAFF. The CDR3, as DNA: TGCGCCAGCAGCTTGGCAGACTTTGGGAACACTGAAGCTTTCTTT.

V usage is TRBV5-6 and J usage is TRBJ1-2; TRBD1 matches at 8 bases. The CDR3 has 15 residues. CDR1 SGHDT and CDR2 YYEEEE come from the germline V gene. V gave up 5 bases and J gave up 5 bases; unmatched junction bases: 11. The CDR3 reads CASSYTGQGGYGYTF. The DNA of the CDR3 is TGTGCCAGCAGTTATACCGGACAGGGCGGTTATGGCTACACCTTC.

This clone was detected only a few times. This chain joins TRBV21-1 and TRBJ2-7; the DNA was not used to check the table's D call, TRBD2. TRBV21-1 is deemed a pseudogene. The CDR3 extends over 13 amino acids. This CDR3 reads CASSKRVVHEQYF. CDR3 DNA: TGTGCCAGCAGCAAACGGGTGGTCCACGAGCAGTACTTC.